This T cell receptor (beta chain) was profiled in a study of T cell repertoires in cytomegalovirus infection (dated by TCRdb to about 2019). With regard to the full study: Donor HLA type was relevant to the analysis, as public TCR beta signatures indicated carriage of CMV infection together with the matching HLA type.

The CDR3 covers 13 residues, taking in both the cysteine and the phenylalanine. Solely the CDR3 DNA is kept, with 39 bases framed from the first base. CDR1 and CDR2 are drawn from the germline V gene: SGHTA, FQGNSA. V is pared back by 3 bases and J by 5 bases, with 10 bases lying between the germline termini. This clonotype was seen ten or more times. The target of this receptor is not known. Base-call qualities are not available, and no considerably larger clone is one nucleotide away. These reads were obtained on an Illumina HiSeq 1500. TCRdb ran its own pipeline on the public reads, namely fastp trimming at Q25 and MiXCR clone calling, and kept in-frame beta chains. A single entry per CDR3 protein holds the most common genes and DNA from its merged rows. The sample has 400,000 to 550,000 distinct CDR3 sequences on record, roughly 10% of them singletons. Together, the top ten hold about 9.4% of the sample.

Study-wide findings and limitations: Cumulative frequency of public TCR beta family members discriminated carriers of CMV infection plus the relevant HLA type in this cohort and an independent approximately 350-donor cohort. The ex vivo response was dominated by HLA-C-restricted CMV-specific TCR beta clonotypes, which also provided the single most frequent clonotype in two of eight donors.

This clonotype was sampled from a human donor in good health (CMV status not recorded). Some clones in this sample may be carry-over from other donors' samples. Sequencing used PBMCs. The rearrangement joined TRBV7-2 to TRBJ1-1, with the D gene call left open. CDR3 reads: CASSLWSGTEAFF. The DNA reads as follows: TGTGCCAGCAGCTTGTGGTCCGGAACTGAAGCTTTCTTT.